The 14 T cell receptor beta chains below were found in one sample sequenced in a study of CD8 T cells in ankylosing spondylitis. TCRdb reanalysed the 5' RACE reads using MiXCR and keeps one entry per CDR3 protein. The sample contains just over 300,000 distinct CDR3 sequences, more than 20% of which appear only once. The sample consisted of blood, either unsorted or a sorted T cell fraction (not recorded which). The receptors were gathered from a female donor with ankylosing spondylitis or in good health (not recorded which).

This clonotype showed up just a few times. J is TRBJ2-1 and V is TRBV6-1, with TRBD1 matching 11 bases. CDR3 size: 16 residues. The V and J ends lost 4 bases and 4 bases, in that order; junction bases with no gene match: 6. The germline V gene has CDR1 MNHNS and CDR2 SASEGT. CDR3 residues: CASSVAGTGGYNEQFF. Here the CDR3 DNA reads TGTGCCAGCAGTGTGGCCGGGACAGGGGGATACAATGAGCAGTTCTTC.

This clonotype was counted many times. CDR3: CASSHGLPFSTDTQYF. The CDR3 DNA reads as TGTGCCAGCAGCCACGGACTACCCTTTAGCACAGATACGCAGTATTTT. The chain joins TRBV12-3 or TRBV12-4 to TRBJ2-3, with D possibly being TRBD2 (6 bases). The CDR3 extends over 16 amino acids. V was clipped by 6 bases and J by 0 bases, with 16 bases between them.

J is TRBJ2-1 and V is TRBV4-3, with D possibly being TRBD1 or TRBD2 (5 bases each). CDR1 LGHNA and CDR2 YSLEER come from the germline V gene. CDR3 size: 17 residues. V dropped 4 bases and J dropped 6 bases, with 22 bases sitting between them. CDR3 sequence: CASSRSRDPKFGNEQFF. CDR3 coding DNA: TGCGCCAGCAGCCGCTCCCGGGACCCAAAGTTTGGCAATGAGCAGTTCTTC.

This clonotype appeared a few times. The V gene is TRBV4-3, the J gene TRBJ2-1; the match to TRBD2 covers 9 bases. The germline CDR1 and CDR2 sequences are LGHNA and YSLEER. The CDR3 is 19 amino acids. The V segment lost 1 base and the J segment 2 bases; nucleotides outside the gene matches: 12. CDR3 sequence reads: CASSQGRTLAGAPYNEQFF. The CDR3 DNA is TGCGCCAGCAGCCAAGGACGCACTTTAGCGGGAGCCCCCTACAATGAGCAGTTCTTC.

This clonotype has just a few counts. This chain connects TRBV20-1 to TRBJ1-1; 7 nucleotides agree with TRBD1. Per the germline V gene, CDR1 is DFQATT and CDR2 is SNEGSKA (reference sequence). The trim removed 0 bases at V and 1 base at J, leaving 5 bases unmatched. This CDR3 has 15 amino acids. CDR3 loop: CSARELYRGNTEAFF. The CDR3 nucleotides are TGCAGTGCTAGAGAATTGTACAGGGGGAACACTGAAGCTTTCTTT.

CDR3 sequence: CASSPHLAGVETQYF. The CDR3 nucleotides read TGTGCCAGCAGTCCGCATCTAGCGGGAGTGGAGACCCAGTACTTC. The chain joins TRBV12-3 or TRBV12-4 to TRBJ2-5; 10 bases align to TRBD2. After removal of 5 bases from V and 5 bases from J, the junction contained 8 bases not matched to a gene. CDR3 length: 15 amino acids.

Regarding this clonotype: The junction shows a germline mismatch at one end, possibly a read error. The rearrangement uses TRBV7-3 and TRBJ2-1, with TRBD2 matching over 7 bases. The CDR3 spans 15 residues. The germline CDR1 and CDR2 sequences are SGHTA and FQGTGA. This CDR3 is CAISLSASGVGEQFF. In DNA, the CDR3 is TGTGCCATCAGCTTAAGTGCTAGCGGCGTGGGCGAGCAGTTCTTC. The full variable domain, with the rest looked up from reference TRBV7-3 and TRBJ2-1, is GAGVSQTPSNKVTEKGKYVELRCDPISGHTALYWYRQSLGQGPEFLIYFQGTGAADDSGLPNDRFFAVRPEGSVSTLKIQRTERGDSAVYLCAISLSASGVGEQFFGPGTRLTVL.

This clonotype was seen at least ten times. The J gene is TRBJ2-7, the V gene TRBV7-2; 7 nucleotides line up with TRBD1. The CDR3 runs to 15 residues. J lost 6 bases, V lost 2 bases, and 10 bases had no gene match. Germline loops: CDR1 SGHTA, CDR2 FQGNSA. CDR3 nucleotides: TGTGCCAGCAGCTTAAAGTGGACAGGATCCGTCGAGCAGTACTTC. It translates to CASSLKWTGSVEQYF.

The V gene is TRBV12-3 or TRBV12-4, the J gene TRBJ1-5; 7 bases line up with TRBD1. There are 14 residues in the CDR3. V lost 6 bases, J lost 6 bases, and 8 bases stayed unmatched. The CDR3 region is CASRLTGESQPQHF. CDR3 nucleotides: TGTGCCAGCAGGCTCACAGGGGAAAGTCAGCCCCAGCATTTT.

This sequence joins TRBV6-5 and TRBJ2-7; TRBD1 matches at 7 bases. The V segment lost 2 bases and the J segment 1 base; nucleotides outside the gene matches: 8. Germline CDR1 MNHEY, CDR2 SVGAGI. The CDR3 extends over 16 amino acids. CDR3 amino acids: CASSYRGRMGSYEQYF. The CDR3 bases are TGTGCCAGCAGTTACAGGGGGCGTATGGGGTCCTACGAGCAGTACTTC.

This chain connects TRBV13 to TRBJ1-4; D is possibly TRBD1 (5 bases). The CDR3 spans 16 residues. V was pared by 0 bases and J by 5 bases, with 13 bases between. Germline CDR1 is PRHDT and CDR2 is FYEKMQ (reference sequence). CDR3 nucleotide sequence: TGTGCCAGCAGCTTAGGCTTCGGGACGAAGAATGAAAAACTGTTTTTT. Protein: CASSLGFGTKNEKLFF.

The rearrangement links TRBV20-1 to TRBJ2-5; 8 bases map to TRBD2. The germline gives CDR1 DFQATT, CDR2 SNEGSKA (reference sequence). This CDR3 comprises 16 residues. J lost 5 bases, V lost 5 bases, and 16 bases had no gene match. CDR3 residues: CSAGNTAGGPGETQYF. The CDR3 bases are TGCAGTGCTGGGAACACGGCGGGAGGCCCCGGGGAGACCCAGTACTTC.

The chain employs TRBV20-1 and TRBJ2-1; D possibly uses TRBD1 or TRBD2 (5 bases each). The V gene's germline CDR1 is DFQATT and CDR2 SNEGSKA (reference sequence). V lost 3 bases and J 8 bases, leaving 14 bases between the germline ends. This CDR3 spans 13 amino acids. CDR3 sequence (DNA): TGCAGTGCTAGCGGCGGTGGGGGTCATGAGCAGTTCTTC. Protein sequence: CSASGGGGHEQFF.

This clonotype was seen more than once but under ten times. The chain joins TRBV5-1 to TRBJ2-1; 7 bases are a match to TRBD1. CDR3 length: 15 amino acids. With 0 bases clipped from V and 4 bases from J, the junction kept 4 bases outside the gene matches. Germline CDR1 reads SGHRS; CDR2 reads YFSETQ. CDR3 residues: CASSLEGQAYNEQFF. As DNA, the CDR3 is TGCGCCAGCAGCTTGGAAGGACAGGCGTACAATGAGCAGTTCTTC.